This T cell receptor beta chain comes out of a study of T cells expressing NK-cell markers. Study as a whole: From sorted CD3+CD56+NKG2C+, CD3+CD56+NKG2C- and CD3+CD56-NKG2C+ T cells came the TCR beta repertoires. Broader study findings: The CD3+CD56-NKG2C+ fraction was also led by these clonotypes in a handful of donors. Certain NKG2C+ T cell clones were expanded, and their HCMV specificity remained unclear. Dominant NKG2C+ clonotypes were found to form roughly 1.0-7.0% of CD8+ T cells in a handful of donors.

TCRdb reworked the 5' RACE reads into one entry per CDR3 protein, no DNA. This sample's table has hundreds of thousands of distinct CDR3 sequences. CDR3 length: 15 residues. Comment on this clonotype: Its target is not known.

Source material: blood T cells: a sorted CD56 or NKG2C T cell subset, CD4+ or CD8+ T cells, or bulk PBMC T cells (not recorded which). The chain recombines TRBV12-3 or TRBV12-4 with TRBJ2-5; checking the TCRdb D call of TRBD1 is not possible without DNA. This sequence originates from a woman between 18 and 70 years old in good health. CDR3 protein: CASSLLGPNAETQYF.